This T cell receptor beta chain is drawn from a study of blood T cell repertoires in COVID-19. V lost 8 bases, J lost 3 bases, and 14 bases lay in between. Germline CDR1 LGHNA, CDR2 YSLEER. The CDR3 runs to 14 residues. This clone was observed a handful of times. Per the original methods: Estimates of nucleated cell counts were drawn from the amplification of reference gene primers. Only in-frame clones appear in the TCRdb table, and some are missing; sequencing was by immunoSEQ multiplex PCR. For V, J and clone size, that table is used; D and trimming come from the DNA. The sample contains 140,000 or so clones, approximately 80% of which appear only once.

The sequence was collected from a woman aged 45-65 years with acute or convalescent COVID-19. The sample comprised peripheral blood. The V gene is TRBV4-3, the J gene TRBJ2-1; D possibly corresponds to TRBD2 (5 bases). In nucleotides, the CDR3 is TGCGCCAGCGGGATGGTAGGGAGCTACAATGAGCAGTTCTTC. Its protein product is CASGMVGSYNEQFF.